This T cell receptor beta chain originates from a study of T-cell memory formation after mild COVID-19. CDR1 SGHVS and CDR2 FNYEAQ come from the germline V gene. CDR3 size: 16 residues. Trimming stripped 5 bases from V and 1 base from J, with 18 bases between. TCRdb re-called the 5' RACE reads through MiXCR, storing one row per CDR3 protein. This sample has 200,000 to 250,000 distinct CDR3 sequences, with roughly 30% found just once. Remarks on this clonotype: Its cognate antigen is unknown.

Study results and caveats: In pre-infection memory, a portion of responding clones appeared, which suggested that cross-reactive memory joined.

J is TRBJ2-7 and V is TRBV7-6; TRBD1 is a possible D gene (6 bases). Sequences were obtained from PBMCs or a T cell subset sorted from them (not recorded which). This sequence was found in an adult woman who had mild COVID-19 (a few samples of this study predate the infection). Cell type and time point are not known. CDR3 nucleotides: TGTGCCAGCAGCCTAGATCCCCTAGGGGGATCCTACGAGCAGTACTTC. This encodes CASSLDPLGGSYEQYF.